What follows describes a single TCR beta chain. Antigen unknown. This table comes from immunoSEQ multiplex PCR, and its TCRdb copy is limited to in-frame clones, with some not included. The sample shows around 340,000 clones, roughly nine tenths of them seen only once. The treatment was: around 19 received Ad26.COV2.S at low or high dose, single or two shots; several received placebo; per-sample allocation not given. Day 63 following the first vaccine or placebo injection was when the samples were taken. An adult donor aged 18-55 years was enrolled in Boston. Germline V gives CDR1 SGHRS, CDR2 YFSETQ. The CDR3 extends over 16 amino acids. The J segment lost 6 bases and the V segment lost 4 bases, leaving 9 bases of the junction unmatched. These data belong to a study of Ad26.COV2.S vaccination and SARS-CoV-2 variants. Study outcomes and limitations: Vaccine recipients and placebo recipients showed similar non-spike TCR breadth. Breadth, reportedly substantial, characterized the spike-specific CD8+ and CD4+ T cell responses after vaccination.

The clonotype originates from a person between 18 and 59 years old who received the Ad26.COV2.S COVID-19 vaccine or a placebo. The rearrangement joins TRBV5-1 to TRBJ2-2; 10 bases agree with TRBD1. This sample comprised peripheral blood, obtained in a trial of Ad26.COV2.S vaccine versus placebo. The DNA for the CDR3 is TGCGCCAGCAGCCCGGGACAGGGGAGTGGGTCCGGGGAGCTGTTTTTT. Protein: CASSPGQGSGSGELFF.